This T cell receptor beta chain was identified during a study of T cell responses to AZD1222 COVID-19 vaccine. Using immunoSEQ multiplex PCR, the repertoire was profiled, and TCRdb retains in-frame clones only, with some absent. This table holds over 100,000 clones, approximately 91% found once. This clone was seen only once. Its antigen is as yet unknown. V lost 3 bases, J lost 5 bases, and 13 bases lay in between. CDR1 and CDR2 from the germline V gene are SEHNR and FQNEAQ (reference sequence). The CDR3 is 14 residues long. Study outcomes and limitations: Across spike, vaccine-associated CD4 TCRs were found, dominant at 160-218 and 743-854.

The source material was peripheral blood, sampled 28 days after the second AZD1222 dose. The V call is TRBV7-9, the J call TRBJ1-1, with D tentatively TRBD1 (6 bases). This TCR was sampled from an adult who received the AZD1222 COVID-19 vaccine. The CDR3 region is CASSFGGARTEAFF. The CDR3, as DNA: TGTGCCAGCAGCTTCGGGGGCGCGAGGACTGAAGCTTTCTTT.